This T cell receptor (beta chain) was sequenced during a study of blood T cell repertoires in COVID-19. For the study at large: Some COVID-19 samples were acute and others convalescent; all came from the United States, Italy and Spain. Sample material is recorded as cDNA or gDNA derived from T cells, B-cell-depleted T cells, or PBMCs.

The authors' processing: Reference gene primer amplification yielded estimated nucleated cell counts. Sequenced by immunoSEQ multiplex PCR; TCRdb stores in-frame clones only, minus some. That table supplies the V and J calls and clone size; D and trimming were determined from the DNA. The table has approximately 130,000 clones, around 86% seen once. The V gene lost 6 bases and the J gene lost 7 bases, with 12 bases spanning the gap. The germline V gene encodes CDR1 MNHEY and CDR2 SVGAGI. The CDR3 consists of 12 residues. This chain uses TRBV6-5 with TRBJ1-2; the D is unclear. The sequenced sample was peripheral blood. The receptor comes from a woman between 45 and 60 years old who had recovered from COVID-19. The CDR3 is CASRPGEGGYTF. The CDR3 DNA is TGTGCCAGCAGACCCGGGGAGGGTGGCTACACCTTC.